This TCR beta chain appears in the sequencing data of a study of cytomegalovirus exposure and HLA in healthy donors. Trimming took off 4 bases at V and 7 bases at J, with 10 bases between the two ends. Germline CDR1 reads SNHLY; CDR2 reads FYNNEI. The CDR3 consists of 12 residues. It was with 60 Vbeta and 13 Jbeta primers that the PCR ran. The assay was immunoSEQ multiplex PCR, and TCRdb's table has in-frame clones only and misses some. In the table there are under 200,000 clones, about nine tenths of which are singletons. The chain combines TRBV2 with TRBJ1-2; D might be TRBD1 (5 bases). This TCR was recovered from a boy between 2 and 15 years old in good health and CMV-seronegative. The source material was PBMCs. In DNA form, the CDR3 reads TGTGCCAGCAGTGGTCCAGGGTCTGGCTACACCTTC. Its protein is CASSGPGSGYTF.